A single sample is the source of the 2 T cell receptor beta chains below, sequenced in a study of blood T cell repertoires in COVID-19. Method: immunoSEQ multiplex PCR; TCRdb's copy keeps in-frame clones and lacks some. The repertoire holds 310,000 or so clones, about 90% seen once, with roughly 1.5% in the top ten. Sequenced input: PBMCs or T cells enriched from blood (not recorded which). The receptors were sampled from a woman younger than 35 with acute COVID-19.

V and J are TRBV27 and TRBJ1-2; TRBD1 aligns across 8 bases. J lost 6 bases, V lost 0 bases, and 12 bases had no gene match. The CDR3 sequence is 17 residues long. Germline V lookup: CDR1 MNHEY, CDR2 SMNVEV (reference sequence). In nucleotides, the CDR3 is TGTGCCAGCAGTTTATCCTGGGTAGGACAGGGTATCAATGGCTACACCTTC. Translating gives CASSLSWVGQGINGYTF.

The chain joins TRBV15 to TRBJ2-3, with a possible D match to TRBD2 (6 bases). Germline CDR1 is LNHNV and CDR2 is YYDKDF (reference sequence). This CDR3 has 14 residues. The ends were cut back, 9 bases at V and 1 base at J, with 14 bases in the middle. CDR3 coding DNA: TGTGCCACGAGCCGAGTAGCGGGCACAGATACGCAGTATTTT. It encodes CATSRVAGTDTQYF.